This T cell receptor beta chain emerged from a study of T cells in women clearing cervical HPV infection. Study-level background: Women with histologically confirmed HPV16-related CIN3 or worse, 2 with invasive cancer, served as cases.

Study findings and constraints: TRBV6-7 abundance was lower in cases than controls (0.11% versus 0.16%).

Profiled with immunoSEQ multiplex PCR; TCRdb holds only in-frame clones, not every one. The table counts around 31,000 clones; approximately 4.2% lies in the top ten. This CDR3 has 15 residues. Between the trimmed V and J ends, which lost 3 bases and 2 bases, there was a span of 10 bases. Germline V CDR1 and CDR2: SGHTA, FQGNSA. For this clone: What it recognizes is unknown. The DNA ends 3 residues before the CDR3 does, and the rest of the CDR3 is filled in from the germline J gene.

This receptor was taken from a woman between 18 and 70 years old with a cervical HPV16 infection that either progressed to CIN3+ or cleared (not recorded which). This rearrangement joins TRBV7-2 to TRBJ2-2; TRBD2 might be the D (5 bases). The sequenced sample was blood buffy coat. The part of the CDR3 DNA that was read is TGTGCCAGCAGCTTCAGCAGACTAAACACCGGGGAG. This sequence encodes CASSFSRLNTGE. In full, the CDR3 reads CASSFSRLNTGELFF.